What follows is one T cell receptor (beta chain) and its context. Its antigen is not identified. Vbeta (60) and Jbeta (13) primers were used in the PCR. Libraries were prepared by immunoSEQ multiplex PCR; TCRdb keeps only in-frame clonotypes and omits some of them. The repertoire consists of more than 80,000 clones, with roughly 71% occurring once and the leading ten covering about 2.9%. The data were taken from a study of cytomegalovirus exposure and HLA in healthy donors. Study at large: Among several hundred genotyped donors, around 80% fell in the Caucasian-associated ancestry cluster. Whole-study findings and limits: Common viral pathogens (according to a later analysis) appeared linked to several of the most significant clusters. In a later analysis, V- and J-gene trimming of beta chains associated with a DCLRE1C missense variant, replicated independently. The authors later found most CMV-associated TCR beta chains appeared HLA-restricted.

The ends were cut back, 2 bases at V and 2 bases at J, with 15 bases in the middle. In germline, CDR1 is SGHTA, CDR2 FQGTGA. The CDR3 totals 16 residues. The specimen sequenced was PBMCs. V usage is TRBV7-3 and J usage is TRBJ1-2; D may be TRBD1 (6 bases). The sequence came from a middle-aged man in good health and CMV-seronegative. The chain's CDR3 is CASSLQGGGPNYGYTF. The CDR3 region has the DNA TGTGCCAGCAGCTTACAGGGTGGGGGCCCAAACTATGGCTACACCTTC.